These T cell receptor beta chains were read from a single sample in a study of early T cells in non-severe SARS-CoV-2 infection. TCRdb reprocessed the 5' RACE reads with MiXCR, giving one entry per CDR3 protein. In the table there are about 60,000 distinct CDR3 sequences, roughly a tenth of which are singletons. The sequenced material came from whole blood. The receptor source for this set is an adult who was a healthcare worker with PCR-confirmed SARS-CoV-2 infection or an uninfected control (not recorded which). Both conserved end residues are part of each CDR3. A D gene is named only where the DNA matches it firmly. Rows give clone size only sometimes, using once, few, many, or a class for an expanded clone.

V gene: TRBV12-3/TRBV12-4; CDR3 length: 15; D gene: NA; J gene: TRBJ2-3; clone size: many; CDR3 protein: CASSFPGQSTDTQYF; CDR3 DNA: TGTGCCAGCAGTTTCCCGGGGCAGAGCACAGATACGCAGTATTTT
V gene: TRBV12-5; CDR3 length: 14; D gene: NA; J gene: TRBJ2-7; clone size: NA; CDR3 protein: CASGLGLGTSGQYF; CDR3 DNA: TGTGCTAGTGGTTTGGGTTTGGGGACCAGCGGGCAGTACTTC
V gene: TRBV12-3/TRBV12-4; CDR3 length: 13; D gene: NA; J gene: TRBJ2-1; clone size: many; CDR3 protein: CASSFSASNEQFF; CDR3 DNA: TGTGCCAGCAGTTTCTCAGCATCCAATGAGCAGTTCTTC
V gene: TRBV5-6; CDR3 length: 16; D gene: TRBD2; J gene: TRBJ2-5; clone size: NA; CDR3 protein: CASSPRRSGRRETQYF; CDR3 DNA: TGTGCCAGCAGCCCCCGGAGGAGCGGGAGACGGGAGACCCAGTACTTC
V gene: TRBV11-2; CDR3 length: 15; D gene: TRBD2; J gene: TRBJ2-7; clone size: many; CDR3 protein: CASSLGPGGLYEQYF; CDR3 DNA: TGTGCCAGCAGCTTAGGACCGGGAGGGCTGTACGAGCAGTACTTC
V gene: TRBV9; CDR3 length: 14; D gene: NA; J gene: TRBJ2-7; clone size: many; CDR3 protein: CASSVHTESDEQYF; CDR3 DNA: TGTGCCAGCAGCGTTCATACCGAGTCTGACGAGCAGTACTTC
V gene: TRBV5-1; CDR3 length: 16; D gene: TRBD1; J gene: TRBJ2-2; clone size: many; CDR3 protein: CASSPGRTGGTGELFF; CDR3 DNA: TGCGCCAGCAGCCCCGGGAGGACAGGGGGCACCGGGGAGCTGTTTTTT
V gene: TRBV14; CDR3 length: 17; D gene: TRBD1; J gene: TRBJ2-4; clone size: NA; CDR3 protein: CASSQDRTGYRGNIQYF; CDR3 DNA: TGTGCCAGCAGCCAAGATCGGACTGGGTACAGGGGAAACATTCAGTACTTC
V gene: TRBV5-6; CDR3 length: 13; D gene: NA; J gene: TRBJ2-7; clone size: many; CDR3 protein: CASSLWLAGEQYF; CDR3 DNA: TGTGCCAGCAGCTTGTGGTTGGCGGGCGAGCAGTACTTC
V gene: TRBV5-1; CDR3 length: 16; D gene: NA; J gene: TRBJ2-7; clone size: many; CDR3 protein: CASSYWSAASSYEQYF; CDR3 DNA: TGCGCCAGCAGCTATTGGTCCGCCGCGAGCTCCTACGAGCAGTACTTC
V gene: TRBV18; CDR3 length: 13; D gene: NA; J gene: TRBJ1-2; clone size: few; CDR3 protein: CASSPPGHYGYTF; CDR3 DNA: TGTGCCAGCTCACCACCGGGCCACTATGGCTACACCTTC
V gene: TRBV11-2; CDR3 length: 12; D gene: NA; J gene: TRBJ1-2; clone size: many; CDR3 protein: CASSRASYGYTF; CDR3 DNA: TGTGCCAGCAGCCGAGCCAGCTATGGCTACACCTTC
V gene: TRBV12-3/TRBV12-4; CDR3 length: 15; D gene: NA; J gene: TRBJ2-1; clone size: many; CDR3 protein: CATTFQRGPGNEQFF; CDR3 DNA: TGTGCCACCACCTTTCAGCGCGGGCCTGGGAATGAGCAGTTCTTC
V gene: TRBV6-2/TRBV6-3; CDR3 length: 15; D gene: NA; J gene: TRBJ1-6; clone size: few; CDR3 protein: CASSYREAEDSPLHF; CDR3 DNA: TGTGCCAGCAGTTACAGGGAGGCTGAGGATTCACCCCTCCACTTT
V gene: TRBV4-1; CDR3 length: 14; D gene: NA; J gene: TRBJ1-1; clone size: many; CDR3 protein: CASSQLIAGTEAFF; CDR3 DNA: TGCGCCAGCAGCCAACTTATCGCGGGCACTGAAGCTTTCTTT
V gene: TRBV29-1; CDR3 length: 13; D gene: NA; J gene: TRBJ2-3; clone size: many; CDR3 protein: CSVRTGVPDTQYF; CDR3 DNA: TGCAGCGTGCGGACTGGCGTCCCAGATACGCAGTATTTT
V gene: TRBV12-3/TRBV12-4; CDR3 length: 13; D gene: NA; J gene: TRBJ2-2; clone size: many; CDR3 protein: CASRPQTTGELFF; CDR3 DNA: TGTGCCAGCAGGCCTCAGACCACCGGGGAGCTGTTTTTT
V gene: TRBV3-1; CDR3 length: 14; D gene: TRBD1; J gene: TRBJ2-7; clone size: NA; CDR3 protein: CASSTGDRGYEQYF; CDR3 DNA: TGTGCCAGCAGCACCGGGGACAGGGGTTACGAGCAGTACTTC
V gene: TRBV7-2; CDR3 length: 14; D gene: NA; J gene: TRBJ2-3; clone size: many; CDR3 protein: CASSPTRGTDTQYF; CDR3 DNA: TGTGCCAGCAGCCCCACCCGGGGGACAGATACGCAGTATTTT
V gene: TRBV5-6; CDR3 length: 15; D gene: NA; J gene: TRBJ2-3; clone size: many; CDR3 protein: CASSLVGLGTDTQYF; CDR3 DNA: TGTGCCAGCAGCTTGGTTGGTCTTGGGACAGATACGCAGTATTTT
V gene: TRBV29-1; CDR3 length: 17; D gene: TRBD2; J gene: TRBJ2-7; clone size: many; CDR3 protein: CSATGLAGGMHAYEQYF; CDR3 DNA: TGCAGCGCCACGGGACTAGCGGGAGGGATGCATGCCTACGAGCAGTACTTC
V gene: TRBV10-3; CDR3 length: 13; D gene: NA; J gene: TRBJ2-1; clone size: many; CDR3 protein: CAISGLAGNEQFF; CDR3 DNA: TGTGCCATCAGTGGGCTAGCTGGCAATGAGCAGTTCTTC
V gene: TRBV11-2; CDR3 length: 17; D gene: TRBD2; J gene: TRBJ2-5; clone size: many; CDR3 protein: CASSLGGLAGGPETQYF; CDR3 DNA: TGTGCCAGCAGCTTAGGGGGACTAGCGGGAGGGCCGGAGACCCAGTACTTC
V gene: TRBV27; CDR3 length: 16; D gene: NA; J gene: TRBJ2-3; clone size: few; CDR3 protein: CASSPRTHTNTDTQYF; CDR3 DNA: TGTGCCAGCAGTCCCCGGACTCATACAAACACAGATACGCAGTATTTT
V gene: TRBV9; CDR3 length: 13; D gene: NA; J gene: TRBJ2-3; clone size: NA; CDR3 protein: CASSSVPTDTQYF; CDR3 DNA: TGTGCCAGCAGCTCAGTACCCACAGATACGCAGTATTTT
V gene: TRBV12-3/TRBV12-4; CDR3 length: 12; D gene: NA; J gene: TRBJ1-6; clone size: many; CDR3 protein: CASSLEGDTLHF; CDR3 DNA: TGTGCCAGCAGTTTGGAGGGGGACACCCTCCACTTT